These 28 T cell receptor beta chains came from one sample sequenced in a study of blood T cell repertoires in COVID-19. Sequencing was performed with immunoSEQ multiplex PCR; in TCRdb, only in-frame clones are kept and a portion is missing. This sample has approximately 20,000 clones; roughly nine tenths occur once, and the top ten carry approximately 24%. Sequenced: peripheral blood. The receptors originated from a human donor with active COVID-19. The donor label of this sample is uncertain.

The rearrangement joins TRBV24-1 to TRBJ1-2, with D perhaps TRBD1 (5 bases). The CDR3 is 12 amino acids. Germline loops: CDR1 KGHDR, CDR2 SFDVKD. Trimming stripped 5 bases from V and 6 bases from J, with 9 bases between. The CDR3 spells CATSARGDGYTF. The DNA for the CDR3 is TGTGCCACCAGTGCCCGGGGGGATGGCTACACCTTC.

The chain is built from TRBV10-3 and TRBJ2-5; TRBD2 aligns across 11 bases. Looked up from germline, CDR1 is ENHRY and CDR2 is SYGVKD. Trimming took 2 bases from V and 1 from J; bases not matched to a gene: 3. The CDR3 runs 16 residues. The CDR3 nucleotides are TGTGCCATCAGTGAGGCTGGACTAGCGGGCCAAGAGACCCAGTACTTC. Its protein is CAISEAGLAGQETQYF.

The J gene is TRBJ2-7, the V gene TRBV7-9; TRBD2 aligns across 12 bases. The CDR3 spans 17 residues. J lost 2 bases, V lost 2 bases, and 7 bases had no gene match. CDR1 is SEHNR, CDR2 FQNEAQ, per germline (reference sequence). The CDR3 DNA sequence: TGTGCCAGCAGCTTAATCGAGACTAGCGGGGGAACCTACGAGCAGTACTTC. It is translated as CASSLIETSGGTYEQYF.

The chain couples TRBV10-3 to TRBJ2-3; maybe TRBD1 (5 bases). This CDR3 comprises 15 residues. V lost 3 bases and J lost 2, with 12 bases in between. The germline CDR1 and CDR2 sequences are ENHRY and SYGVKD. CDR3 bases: TGTGCCATCAGTGACTGGGGCGGATTCACAGATACGCAGTATTTT. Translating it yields CAISDWGGFTDTQYF.

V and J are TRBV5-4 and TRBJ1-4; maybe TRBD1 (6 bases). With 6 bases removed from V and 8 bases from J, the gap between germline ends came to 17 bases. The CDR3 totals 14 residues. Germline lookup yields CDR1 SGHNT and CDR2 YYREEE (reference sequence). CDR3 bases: TGTGCCAGCACCTGGGGGGGGCGCGGAGAAAAACTGTTTTTT. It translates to CASTWGGRGEKLFF.

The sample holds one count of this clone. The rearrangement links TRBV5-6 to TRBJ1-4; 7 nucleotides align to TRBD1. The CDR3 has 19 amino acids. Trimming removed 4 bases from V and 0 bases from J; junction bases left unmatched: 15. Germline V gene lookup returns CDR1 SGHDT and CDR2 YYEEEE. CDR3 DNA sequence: TGTGCCAGCAGCCTCCGGCTGACAGGGATCTATGCAACTAATGAAAAACTGTTTTTT. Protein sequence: CASSLRLTGIYATNEKLFF.

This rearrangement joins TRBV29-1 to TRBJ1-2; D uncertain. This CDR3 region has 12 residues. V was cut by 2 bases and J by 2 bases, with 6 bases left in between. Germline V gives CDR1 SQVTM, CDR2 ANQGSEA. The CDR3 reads CSVEQSNYGYTF. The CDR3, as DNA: TGCAGCGTTGAACAATCAAACTATGGCTACACCTTC.

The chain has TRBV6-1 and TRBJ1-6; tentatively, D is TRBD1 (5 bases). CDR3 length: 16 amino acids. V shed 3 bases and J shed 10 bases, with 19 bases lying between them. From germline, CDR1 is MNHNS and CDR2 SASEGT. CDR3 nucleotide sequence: TGTGCCAGCAGTGAGGGGCCAGCCGGTATCTTATCACCCCTCCACTTT. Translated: CASSEGPAGILSPLHF.

The CDR3 loop is CASSRTGIEQFF. CDR3 nucleotides: TGTGCCAGCAGCCGGACAGGGATTGAGCAGTTCTTC. The chain couples TRBV14 to TRBJ2-1; 8 bases line up with TRBD1. Germline lookup yields CDR1 SGHDN and CDR2 FVKESK. The CDR3 spans 12 residues. The J segment lost 9 bases and the V segment lost 4 bases, leaving 2 bases of the junction unmatched.

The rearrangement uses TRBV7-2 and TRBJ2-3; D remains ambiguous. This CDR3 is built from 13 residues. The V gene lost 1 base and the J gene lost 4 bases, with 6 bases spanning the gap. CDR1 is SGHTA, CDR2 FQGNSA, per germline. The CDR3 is CASSLVAPDTQYF. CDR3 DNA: TGTGCCAGCAGCTTAGTAGCTCCAGATACGCAGTATTTT.

This CDR3 reads CAWRQPGAYEQYF. The CDR3 region has the DNA TGTGCCTGGAGACAGCCGGGGGCCTACGAGCAGTACTTC. The J gene is TRBJ2-7, the V gene TRBV30; a weak D match, TRBD2 (6 bases). Germline V gene sequence: CDR1 GTSNPN, CDR2 SVGIG (reference sequence). With 3 bases removed from V and 2 bases from J, the gap between germline ends came to 11 bases. The CDR3 contains 13 residues.

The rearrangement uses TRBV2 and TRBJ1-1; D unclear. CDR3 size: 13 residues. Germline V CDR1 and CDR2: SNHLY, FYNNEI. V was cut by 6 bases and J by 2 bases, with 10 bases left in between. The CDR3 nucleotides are TGTGCCAGCAGGCGGTATACTAACACTGAAGCTTTCTTT. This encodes CASRRYTNTEAFF.

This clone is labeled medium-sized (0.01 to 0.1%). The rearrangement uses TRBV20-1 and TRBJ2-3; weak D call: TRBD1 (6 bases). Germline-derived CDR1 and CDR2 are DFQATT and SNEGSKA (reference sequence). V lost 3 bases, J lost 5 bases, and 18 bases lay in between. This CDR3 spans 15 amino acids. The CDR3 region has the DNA TGCAGTGCTAGTGTGGGGGCGACTACAGAAGATACGCAGTATTTT. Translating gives CSASVGATTEDTQYF.

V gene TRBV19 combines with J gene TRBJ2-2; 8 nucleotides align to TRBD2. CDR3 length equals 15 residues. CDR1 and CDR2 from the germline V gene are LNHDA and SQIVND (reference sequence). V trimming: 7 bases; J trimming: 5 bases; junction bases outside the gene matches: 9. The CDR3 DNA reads TGTGCCAGTACGCGAGCGGGAGTCGATACCGGGGAGCTGTTTTTT. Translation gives CASTRAGVDTGELFF.

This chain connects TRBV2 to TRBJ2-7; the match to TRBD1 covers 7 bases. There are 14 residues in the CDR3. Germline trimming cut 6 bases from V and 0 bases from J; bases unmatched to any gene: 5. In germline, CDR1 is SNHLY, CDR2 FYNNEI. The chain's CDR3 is CASSVDRVSYEQYF. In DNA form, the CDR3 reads TGTGCCAGCAGCGTAGACAGGGTCTCCTACGAGCAGTACTTC.

The CDR3 DNA follows: TGTGCCAGCAGCCAGGAGGACAGGACAATCGGAAGCGGCTACACCTTC. This translates into CASSQEDRTIGSGYTF. The chain employs TRBV4-2 and TRBJ1-2, with 7 bases that match TRBD1. The CDR3 covers 16 residues. Germline CDR1 is LGHNA and CDR2 is YNFKEQ. The J segment lost 8 bases and the V segment lost 3 bases, leaving 15 bases of the junction unmatched.

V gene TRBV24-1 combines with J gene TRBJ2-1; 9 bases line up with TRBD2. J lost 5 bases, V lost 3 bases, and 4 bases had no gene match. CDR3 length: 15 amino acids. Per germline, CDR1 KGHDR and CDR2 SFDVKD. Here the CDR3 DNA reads TGTGCCACCAGTGATGGGACTAGCAGTGACAATGAGCAGTTCTTC. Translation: CATSDGTSSDNEQFF.

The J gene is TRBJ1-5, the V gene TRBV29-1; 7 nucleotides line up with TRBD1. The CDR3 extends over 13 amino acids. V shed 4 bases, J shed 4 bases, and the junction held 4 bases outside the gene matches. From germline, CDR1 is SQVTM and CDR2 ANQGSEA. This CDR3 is CSVATGVNQPQHF. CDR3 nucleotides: TGCAGCGTTGCCACAGGGGTGAATCAGCCCCAGCATTTT.

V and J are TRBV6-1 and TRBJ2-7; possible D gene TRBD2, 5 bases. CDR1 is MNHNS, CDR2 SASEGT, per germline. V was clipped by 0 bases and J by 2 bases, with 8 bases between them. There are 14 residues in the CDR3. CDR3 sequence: CASSEARVTYEQYF. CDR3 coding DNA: TGTGCCAGCAGTGAAGCGAGGGTAACCTACGAGCAGTACTTC.

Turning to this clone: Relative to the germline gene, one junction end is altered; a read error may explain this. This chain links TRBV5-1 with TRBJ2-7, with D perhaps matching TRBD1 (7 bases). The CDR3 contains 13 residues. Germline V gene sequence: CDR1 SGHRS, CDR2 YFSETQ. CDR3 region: CARSWGPGGSAYF. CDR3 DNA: TGCGCCCGCAGCTGGGGGCCAGGGGGGAGCGCGTACTTC.

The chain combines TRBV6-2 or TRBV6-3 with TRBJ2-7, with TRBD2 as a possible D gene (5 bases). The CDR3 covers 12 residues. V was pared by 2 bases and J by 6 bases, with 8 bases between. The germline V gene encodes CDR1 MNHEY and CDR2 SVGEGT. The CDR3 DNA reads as TGTGCCAGCAGTTACCCACTAGGCGAGCAGTACTTC. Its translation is CASSYPLGEQYF.

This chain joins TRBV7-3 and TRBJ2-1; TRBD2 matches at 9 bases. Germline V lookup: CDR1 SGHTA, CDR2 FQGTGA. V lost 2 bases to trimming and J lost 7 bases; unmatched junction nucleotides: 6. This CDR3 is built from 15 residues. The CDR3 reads CASSLDSGGRNEQFF. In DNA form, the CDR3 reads TGTGCCAGCAGCTTAGACAGCGGGGGGCGGAATGAGCAGTTCTTC. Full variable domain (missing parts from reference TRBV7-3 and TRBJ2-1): GAGVSQTPSNKVTEKGKYVELRCDPISGHTALYWYRQSLGQGPEFLIYFQGTGAADDSGLPNDRFFAVRPEGSVSTLKIQRTERGDSAVYLCASSLDSGGRNEQFFGPGTRLTVL.

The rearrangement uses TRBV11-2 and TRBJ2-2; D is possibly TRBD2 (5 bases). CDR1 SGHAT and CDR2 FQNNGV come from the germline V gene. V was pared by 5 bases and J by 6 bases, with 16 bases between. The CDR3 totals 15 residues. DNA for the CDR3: TGTGCCAGCAGCCTTAGAATGGTGCGGGCCGGGGAGCTGTTTTTT. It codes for CASSLRMVRAGELFF.

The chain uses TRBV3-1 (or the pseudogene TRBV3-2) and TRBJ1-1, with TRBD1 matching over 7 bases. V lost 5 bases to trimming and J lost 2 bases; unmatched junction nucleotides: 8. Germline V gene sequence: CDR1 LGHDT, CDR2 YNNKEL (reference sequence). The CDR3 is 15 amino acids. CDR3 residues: CASSATGTANTEAFF. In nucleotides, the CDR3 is TGTGCCAGCAGCGCGACCGGGACAGCAAACACTGAAGCTTTCTTT.

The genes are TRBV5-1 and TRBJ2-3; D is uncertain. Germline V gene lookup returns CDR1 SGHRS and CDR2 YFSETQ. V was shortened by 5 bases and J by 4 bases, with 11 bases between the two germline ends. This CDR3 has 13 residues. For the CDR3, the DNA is TGCGCCAGCAGTTCAGTTTCTGCAGATACGCAGTATTTT. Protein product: CASSSVSADTQYF.

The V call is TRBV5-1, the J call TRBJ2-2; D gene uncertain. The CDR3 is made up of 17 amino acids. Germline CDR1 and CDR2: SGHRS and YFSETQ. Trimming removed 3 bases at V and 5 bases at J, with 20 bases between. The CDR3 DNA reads TGCGCCAGCAGCTATTTCTCCGGTTTGGAGAGGACCGGGGAGCTGTTTTTT. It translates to CASSYFSGLERTGELFF.

CDR3 DNA sequence: TGTGCCAGCAGCTCGGGGACAGGTAACTACGAGCAGTACTTC. Its protein is CASSSGTGNYEQYF. The V gene is TRBV7-8, the J gene TRBJ2-7; TRBD1 matches 8 bases. Trimming removed 4 bases from V and 3 bases from J; junction bases left unmatched: 5. Germline CDR1 and CDR2: SGHVS and FQNEAQ. CDR3 size: 14 residues.

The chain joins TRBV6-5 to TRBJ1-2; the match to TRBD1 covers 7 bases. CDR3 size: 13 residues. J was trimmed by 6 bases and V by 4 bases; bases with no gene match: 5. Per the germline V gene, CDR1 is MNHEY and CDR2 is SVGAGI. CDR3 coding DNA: TGTGCCAGCAGTTTCAAGAGGGGGCATGGCTACACCTTC. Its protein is CASSFKRGHGYTF.